Listed below are T cell receptor beta chains from one sample, sequenced in a study of cytomegalovirus exposure and HLA in healthy donors. Here immunoSEQ multiplex PCR was the method, and the copy in TCRdb shows in-frame clones only, minus some. The sample records roughly 120,000 clones, roughly 90% being singletons. The sequenced sample was PBMCs. The receptor source for this set is a woman between 18 and 30 years old in good health and CMV-seropositive. Both conserved end residues are trimmed from each CDR3.

TRBV5-1	TRBJ1-1	ASSLAGDGYTEAF
TRBV6-1	TRBJ1-1	ASSVVWTGLGAF
TRBV7-2	TRBJ2-1	ASSRDLALNVYNEQF
TRBV11-2	TRBJ2-7	ASSLLGGTGRGEQY
TRBV6-1	TRBJ1-5	ASSPPRRSNQPQH
TRBV5-4	TRBJ2-7	ASSPGGGGGYEQY
TRBV18	TRBJ1-2	ASSPPGGDGYT
TRBV2	TRBJ1-6	ASSGTLNNSPLH
TRBV2	TRBJ1-2	ASSEGAHSNYGYT
TRBV7-9	TRBJ2-7	ASRPAGTRHNEQY
TRBV5-1	TRBJ2-1	ASSFQTGARPGGNEQF
TRBV19	TRBJ2-3	ASSIYQNPRTDTQY
TRBV11-1	TRBJ1-4	ASSLRPDAVEKLF
TRBV6-5	TRBJ1-5	ASSSGAPYSNQPQH
TRBV27	TRBJ2-5	ASSTTSGRSETQY
TRBV10-2	TRBJ2-2	ASSEFGRGNTGELF
TRBV29-1	TRBJ1-3	SVTGTGNSGNTIY
TRBV19	TRBJ2-1	ASSFSGRGKNEQF
TRBV2	TRBJ2-3	ASSEVTGGDTQY
TRBV25-1	TRBJ1-3	ASIPKGGGNTIY
TRBV28	TRBJ2-5	ASSLTGRETQY
TRBV7-9	TRBJ1-5	ASSLGTGRKHQPQH
TRBV4-1	TRBJ1-6	ASSLESRQVYSPLH
TRBV6-5	TRBJ1-4	ASSYSLSGINEKLF
TRBV27	TRBJ1-5	ASSLSVGNQPQH
TRBV30	TRBJ1-2	AWSVAEVGGYT
TRBV5-1	TRBJ2-5	ASSTGLAAQETQY
TRBV4-2	TRBJ2-3	ASSLGLAGGPADTQY
TRBV5-1	TRBJ2-1	ASSSSGDSYNEQF
TRBV29-1	TRBJ2-7	SARGGTGNSYEQY
TRBV11-3	TRBJ2-2	ASSLAGFTGELF
TRBV6-5	TRBJ2-2	ASSYSSFVGELF
TRBV10-3	TRBJ1-1	AISERTGLNTEAF
TRBV7-2	TRBJ2-2	ASSGDRGTGELF
TRBV29-1	TRBJ2-1	SSKGGSSYNEQF
TRBV19	TRBJ1-5	ASSRTEPSNQPQH
TRBV5-6	TRBJ1-5	ASSLTGGNQPQH
TRBV5-1	TRBJ2-7	ASSLDSLISYEQY
TRBV15	TRBJ1-2	ATSRTGDRTFYGYT
TRBV9	TRBJ1-2	ASSRGTEPYGYT
TRBV18	TRBJ2-3	ASSPGLAKTDTQY
TRBV19	TRBJ1-2	ASSIGTPGRWGYT
TRBV9	TRBJ2-2	ASSVSLAGGINTGELF
TRBV5-1	TRBJ2-3	ASSLRAGADTQY
TRBV7-2	TRBJ2-7	ASSLATLWREQY
TRBV29-1	TRBJ1-2	SVGGSSTGEFYGYT
TRBV7-2	TRBJ2-6	ASSLTSSGANVLT
TRBV29-1	TRBJ1-2	SVPVGEGDYGYT
TRBV4-3	TRBJ1-1	ASSQEGGGSTEAF
TRBV11-1	TRBJ1-1	ASSFRTAGTEAF
TRBV4-1	TRBJ1-2	ASSQDPVRGYT
TRBV4-1	TRBJ2-5	ASSQVSSAGLQETQY
TRBV2	TRBJ2-5	ASSEQGGVSETQY
TRBV21-1	TRBJ1-2	ASSDKLEDYT
TRBV7-3	TRBJ1-1	ASSLTGGNTEAF